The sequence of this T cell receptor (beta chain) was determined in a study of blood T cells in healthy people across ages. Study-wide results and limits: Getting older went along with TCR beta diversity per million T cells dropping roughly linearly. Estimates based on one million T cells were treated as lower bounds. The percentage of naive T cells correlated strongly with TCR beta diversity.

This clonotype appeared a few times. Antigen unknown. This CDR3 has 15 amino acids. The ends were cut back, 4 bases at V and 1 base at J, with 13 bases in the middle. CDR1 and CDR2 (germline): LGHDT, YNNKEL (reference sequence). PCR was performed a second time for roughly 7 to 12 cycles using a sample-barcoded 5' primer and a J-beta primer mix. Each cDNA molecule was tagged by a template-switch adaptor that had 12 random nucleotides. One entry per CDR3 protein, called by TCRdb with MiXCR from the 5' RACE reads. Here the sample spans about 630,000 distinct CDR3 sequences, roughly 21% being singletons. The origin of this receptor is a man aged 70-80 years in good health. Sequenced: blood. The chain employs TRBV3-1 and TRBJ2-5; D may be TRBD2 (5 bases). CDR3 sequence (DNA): TGTGCCAGCAGCCCCGACACTAGATTCCAAGAGACCCAGTACTTC. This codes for CASSPDTRFQETQYF.